Following are 18 T cell receptor beta chains from one sample sequenced in a study of T cell repertoires in cytomegalovirus infection. TCRdb independently ran MiXCR on the reads; one entry per CDR3 protein. The data hold 680,000 or so distinct CDR3 sequences, with 35% observed a single time. Sequenced: PBMCs. These receptors all stem from a human donor in good health (CMV status not recorded). Some clones in this sample may be carry-over from other donors' samples.

J is TRBJ2-2 and V is TRBV6-1; no reliable D call. Trimming removed 4 bases from V and 6 bases from J, with 12 bases in between. The CDR3 runs 14 residues. Germline assignment: CDR1 MNHNS and CDR2 SASEGT. In nucleotides, the CDR3 is TGTGCCAGCAGTGGAGTACTCGTTTCCGGGGAGCTGTTTTTT. It encodes CASSGVLVSGELFF.

V and J are TRBV20-1 and TRBJ2-1, with 12 bases aligning to TRBD2. Germline V gene data show CDR1 as DFQATT and CDR2 as SNEGSKA (reference sequence). The CDR3 runs to 15 residues. V trimming: 5 bases; J trimming: 5 bases; junction bases outside the gene matches: 7. CDR3 bases: TGCAGTGCTCCAATACGACTAGCGGGGGACAATGAGCAGTTCTTC. Translation gives CSAPIRLAGDNEQFF.

V gene TRBV28 combines with J gene TRBJ1-1, with TRBD1 identical over 12 bases. The CDR3 loop spans 20 amino acids. Germline CDR1 and CDR2: MDHEN and SYDVKM. Losses at the gene ends were 6 bases for V and 5 bases for J; bases not matched to a gene: 22. The CDR3 DNA reads TGTGCCAGCAGCTATAGTTTCCCGGGGACAGGGGGCGCGGTAGGGACTGAAGCTTTCTTT. Residues: CASSYSFPGTGGAVGTEAFF.

The chain combines TRBV28 with TRBJ1-5; D is undetermined. The V end lost 6 bases, the J end lost 0 bases, and 9 bases lay between the germline ends. The CDR3 extends over 14 amino acids. The germline gives CDR1 MDHEN, CDR2 SYDVKM. The CDR3 protein is CASSPLSSNQPQHF. The CDR3 nucleotides are TGTGCCAGCAGCCCGTTAAGTAGCAATCAGCCCCAGCATTTT.

Comment on this clonotype: This could be a read error, since a much larger clone is one nucleotide away. This chain connects TRBV7-2 to TRBJ1-5, with 7 positions matching TRBD1. The CDR3 extends over 15 amino acids. Per germline, CDR1 SGHTA and CDR2 FQGNSA. CDR3 sequence (DNA): TGTGCCAGCAGCCTCGGACAGGTTCTCAATCAGCACCAGCATTTT. Its protein product is CASSLGQVLNQHQHF. The full variable domain, completed using reference TRBV7-2 and TRBJ1-5, is GAGVSQSPSNKVTEKGKDVELRCDPISGHTALYWYRQSLGQGLEFLIYFQGNSAPDKSGLPSDRFSAERTGGSVSTLTIQRTQQEDSAVYLCASSLGQVLNQHQHFGDGTRLSIL.

The table lists this clonotype with a few counts. Since the CDR3 does not end with the conserved phenylalanine or tryptophan, this likely comes from a read error. The J gene is TRBJ2-1, the V gene TRBV7-9; unclear D gene. The V end lost 4 bases, the J end lost 0 bases, and 13 bases lay between the germline ends. This CDR3 has 16 residues. Germline V lookup: CDR1 SEHNR, CDR2 FQNEAQ (reference sequence). This CDR3 is CASSSPGGGSYNEQFL. CDR3 nucleotide sequence: TGTGCCAGCAGCTCCCCGGGCGGCGGCTCCTACAATGAGCAGTTCTTA.

This clonotype showed up just a few times. The J gene is TRBJ2-3, the V gene TRBV7-2, with D unclear. CDR3 length equals 11 residues. In germline, CDR1 is SGHTA, CDR2 FQGNSA. V was shortened by 1 base and J by 8 bases, with 4 bases between the two germline ends. The CDR3 coding sequence is TGTGCCAGCAGCTTAGTATCTACGCAGTATTTT. This codes for CASSLVSTQYF.

The chain employs TRBV11-3 and TRBJ2-1; 7 positions match TRBD1. Looked up from germline, CDR1 is SGHNT and CDR2 is YENEEA. V trimming: 5 bases; J trimming: 5 bases; junction bases outside the gene matches: 6. The CDR3 is 14 residues long. The CDR3, as DNA: TGTGCCAGCAGCCCTCGGACAGGCCACAATGAGCAGTTCTTC. It encodes CASSPRTGHNEQFF.

The V gene is TRBV18, the J gene TRBJ1-2, with a tentative D call TRBD1 (6 bases). Germline V CDR1 and CDR2: KGHSH, LQKENI. This CDR3 is 16 amino acids long. V was trimmed by 2 bases and J by 4 bases, leaving 17 bases between them. The CDR3 DNA is TGTGCCAGCTCACCAAAGTCAGGGGCGGAGGGCTATGGCTACACCTTC. This codes for CASSPKSGAEGYGYTF.

The chain couples TRBV6-6 to TRBJ2-2; D unclear. Germline values: CDR1 MNHNY, CDR2 SVGAGI (reference sequence). This CDR3 spans 14 amino acids. Trimming cost V 6 bases and J 7 bases, with 15 bases left between them. CDR3 DNA: TGTGCCAGCAGCCCGGATAGTCGGAGCGGGGAGCTGTTTTTT. It encodes CASSPDSRSGELFF.

This clonotype was counted between two and nine times. The genes are TRBV6-6 and TRBJ1-1; perhaps TRBD1 as D (5 bases). Trimming removed 6 bases at V and 8 bases at J, with 13 bases between. Germline assignment: CDR1 MNHNY and CDR2 SVGAGI (reference sequence). The CDR3 covers 12 residues. The CDR3 sequence is CASRATASEAFF. CDR3 DNA: TGTGCCAGCAGAGCGACAGCCTCCGAAGCTTTCTTT.

This clonotype was found many times. CDR3 amino acids: CASSLGGTPYEQYF. The CDR3 DNA reads TGTGCCAGCAGCTTAGGTGGTACGCCCTACGAGCAGTACTTC. The rearrangement joins TRBV7-8 to TRBJ2-7, with D uncertain. The ends were cut back, 1 base at V and 2 bases at J, with 9 bases in the middle. Per the germline V gene, CDR1 is SGHVS and CDR2 is FQNEAQ. The length of the CDR3 is 14 residues.

A remark on this clonotype: With a much larger clone just one base away, this may be a read error. V and J are TRBV7-2 and TRBJ2-2; the D is unclear. The germline CDR1 and CDR2 sequences are SGHTA and FQGNSA. This CDR3 region has 13 residues. The CDR3 spells CASSFLRTVELFF. In nucleotides, the CDR3 is TGTGCCAGCAGCTTTTTGCGCACCGTGGAGCTGTTTTTT.

This rearrangement joins TRBV28 to TRBJ2-1; possible D gene TRBD1, 6 bases. The CDR3 consists of 14 residues. Germline V CDR1 and CDR2: MDHEN, SYDVKM. The V end was cut by 8 bases, the J end by 1 base, with 12 bases between. The CDR3, as DNA: TGTGCCAGCGGACGACAGGTTTCCTACAATGAGCAGTTCTTC. This translates into CASGRQVSYNEQFF.

The rearrangement links TRBV4-2 to TRBJ2-7, with TRBD1 matching over 10 bases. V lost 8 bases and J lost 2; bases outside the gene matches: 9. The germline CDR1 and CDR2 sequences are LGHNA and YNFKEQ. The CDR3 runs 15 residues. This chain's CDR3 is CASGTRGTGAYEQYF. The CDR3 DNA is TGTGCCAGCGGTACCCGGGGGACAGGGGCCTACGAGCAGTACTTC.

This chain uses TRBV20-1 with TRBJ1-5; TRBD1 agrees at 8 bases. The CDR3 is 14 residues long. Germline V lookup: CDR1 DFQATT, CDR2 SNEGSKA (reference sequence). Losses at the gene ends were 1 base for V and 7 bases for J; bases not matched to a gene: 6. Here the CDR3 reads CSARALTGGQPQHF. The CDR3 DNA reads TGCAGTGCTAGAGCTTTAACAGGGGGGCAGCCCCAGCATTTT.

Notes on this clonotype: In this CDR3 the conserved last residue, phenylalanine or tryptophan, is missing, so a read error is likely. J is TRBJ2-7 and V is TRBV6-1; D unclear. V dropped 2 bases and J dropped 2 bases, with 7 bases sitting between them. Looked up from germline, CDR1 is MNHNS and CDR2 is SASEGT. This CDR3 is built from 13 residues. CDR3 DNA: TGTGCCAGCAGTGAAAAGAGAACCTACGAGCAGTACTTA. Translated: CASSEKRTYEQYL.

This clonotype showed up many times. The rearrangement joins TRBV6-1 to TRBJ1-5; D unclear. This CDR3 contains 15 residues. Trimming removed 5 bases from V and 7 bases from J, with 18 bases in between. Germline CDR1 and CDR2: MNHNS and SASEGT. CDR3 nucleotides: TGTGCCAGCAGTCGTAGCTCGGGAAGGGAACAGCCCCAGCATTTT. This codes for CASSRSSGREQPQHF.